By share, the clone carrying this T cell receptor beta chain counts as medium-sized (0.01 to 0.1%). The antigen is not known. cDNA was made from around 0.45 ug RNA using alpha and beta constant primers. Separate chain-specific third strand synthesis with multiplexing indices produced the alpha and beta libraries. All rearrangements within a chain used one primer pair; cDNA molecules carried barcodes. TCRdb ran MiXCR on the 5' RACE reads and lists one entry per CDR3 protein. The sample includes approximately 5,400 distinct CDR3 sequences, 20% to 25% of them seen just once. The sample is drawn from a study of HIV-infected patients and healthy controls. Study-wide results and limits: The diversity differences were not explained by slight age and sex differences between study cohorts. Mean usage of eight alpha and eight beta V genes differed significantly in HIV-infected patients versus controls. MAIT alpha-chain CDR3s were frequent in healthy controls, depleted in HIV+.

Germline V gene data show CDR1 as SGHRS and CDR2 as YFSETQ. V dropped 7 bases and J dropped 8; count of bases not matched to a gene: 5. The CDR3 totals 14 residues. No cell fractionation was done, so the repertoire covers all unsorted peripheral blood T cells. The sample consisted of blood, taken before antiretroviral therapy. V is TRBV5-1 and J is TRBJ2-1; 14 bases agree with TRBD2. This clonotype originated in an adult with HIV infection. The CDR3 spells CASRLAGGPDEQFF. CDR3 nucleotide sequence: TGCGCCAGCCGACTAGCGGGGGGGCCGGATGAGCAGTTCTTC.